The count of the clone carrying this T cell receptor beta chain is one. These data come from a study of blood T cell repertoires in COVID-19. Sequencing used immunoSEQ multiplex PCR; TCRdb keeps in-frame clones, though not all of them. The sample yields some 150,000 clones, more than 65% seen once. The CDR3 is 11 residues long. Germline V CDR1 and CDR2: DFQATT, SNEGSKA (reference sequence). The genes are TRBV20-1 and TRBJ2-7; 7 nucleotides match TRBD2. Sequencing was performed on peripheral blood. The sequence was obtained from a man aged 60-69 years with acute or convalescent COVID-19. The CDR3 loop reads CSLGGLYEQYF. The CDR3, as DNA: TGCAGCCTGGGGGGGTTGTACGAGCAGTACTTC.